These 25 T cell receptor beta chains came from one sample sequenced in a study of Ad26.COV2.S vaccination and SARS-CoV-2 variants. The treatment here: over 15 received Ad26.COV2.S at low or high dose, single or two shots; a few received placebo; per-sample allocation not given. Collection of samples fell on day 63 after the first vaccine or placebo injection. The assay was immunoSEQ multiplex PCR, and TCRdb's table has in-frame clones only and misses some. This table has roughly 350,000 clones, roughly nine tenths appearing once. The material sequenced was peripheral blood, taken in a trial of Ad26.COV2.S vaccine versus placebo. The source of these receptors is a person between 18 and 65 years old who received the Ad26.COV2.S COVID-19 vaccine or a placebo.

This chain connects TRBV3-1 (or the pseudogene TRBV3-2) to TRBJ2-1; a possible D gene is TRBD2 (5 bases). This CDR3 comprises 19 residues. Per germline, CDR1 LGHDT and CDR2 YNNKEL (reference sequence). The germline V and J ends were trimmed by 0 bases and 0 bases, with 18 bases remaining between them. DNA of the CDR3: TGTGCCAGCAGCCAAGATGGGGAGTCGCGGCTAGGCTCCTACAATGAGCAGTTCTTC. Its translation is CASSQDGESRLGSYNEQFF.

This sequence joins TRBV3-1 (or the pseudogene TRBV3-2) and TRBJ2-7, with 7 bases that match TRBD1. The CDR3 sequence is 16 residues long. J lost 0 bases, V lost 0 bases, and 5 bases had no gene match. Germline V gives CDR1 LGHDT, CDR2 YNNKEL (reference sequence). The CDR3 protein is CASSQDKTGSSYEQYF. CDR3 sequence (DNA): TGTGCCAGCAGCCAAGATAAGACAGGGAGCTCCTACGAGCAGTACTTC.

The chain is built from TRBV7-9 and TRBJ2-4; D possibly corresponds to TRBD1 (6 bases). CDR1 is SEHNR and CDR2 is FQNEAQ in the germline V gene (reference sequence). The CDR3 is made up of 15 amino acids. Trimming left V 8 bases short and J 1 base short, with 15 bases between. In nucleotides, the CDR3 is TGTGCCAGCGGGGGCGAGAAAGGGGCCAAAAACATTCAGTACTTC. Translated, it gives CASGGEKGAKNIQYF.

The rearrangement links TRBV28 to TRBJ1-1; D is possibly TRBD1 (6 bases). CDR3 size: 13 residues. CDR1 MDHEN and CDR2 SYDVKM come from the germline V gene. Between the trimmed V and J ends, which lost 3 bases and 6 bases, there was a span of 11 bases. Written as DNA, the CDR3 is TGTGCCAGCAGTTTTATAGGGGGAGCTGAAGCTTTCTTT. Translating gives CASSFIGGAEAFF.

The genes are TRBV11-2 and TRBJ1-2; 8 nucleotides agree with TRBD1. Trimming cost V 4 bases and J 2 bases; bases outside gene matches: 9. Looked up from germline, CDR1 is SGHAT and CDR2 is FQNNGV. This CDR3 has 16 amino acids. In DNA, the CDR3 is TGTGCCAGCAGCTGGCAGGGGGCGACCCCCAACTATGGCTACACCTTC. Its protein is CASSWQGATPNYGYTF.

The chain recombines TRBV15 with TRBJ2-7; D is possibly TRBD1 (6 bases). The V gene's germline CDR1 is LNHNV and CDR2 YYDKDF (reference sequence). The CDR3 length is 15 residues. Deletions cut 0 bases from V and 1 base from J, with 10 bases between. CDR3 region: CATSRDSTGSYEQYF. The DNA for the CDR3 is TGTGCCACCAGCAGAGATTCTACAGGGTCCTACGAGCAGTACTTC.

The rearrangement links TRBV27 to TRBJ1-5, with a tentative D call TRBD1 (6 bases). The CDR3 sequence is 15 residues long. Trimming shortened V by 3 bases and J by 7 bases, and 16 bases separated the two germline ends. Germline V gene data show CDR1 as MNHEY and CDR2 as SMNVEV (reference sequence). The CDR3 sequence is CASSFNRAASQPQHF. The CDR3 DNA follows: TGTGCCAGCAGTTTTAACAGGGCGGCGTCCCAGCCCCAGCATTTT.

The V and J genes are TRBV28 and TRBJ2-2, with unresolved D. The germline V and J ends were trimmed by 1 base and 2 bases, with 8 bases remaining between them. From germline, CDR1 is MDHEN and CDR2 SYDVKM. CDR3 length equals 15 residues. CDR3 loop: CASSLFLSNTGELFF. The CDR3 nucleotides read TGTGCCAGCAGTTTATTTCTCAGTAACACCGGGGAGCTGTTTTTT. The full variable domain, rest sourced from reference TRBV28 and TRBJ2-2, is DVKVTQSSRYLVKRTGEKVFLECVQDMDHENMFWYRQDPGLGLRLIYFSYDVKMKEKGDIPEGYSVSREKKERFSLILESASTNQTSMYLCASSLFLSNTGELFFGEGSRLTVL.

This clone appeared once. The chain combines TRBV9 with TRBJ2-7, with 9 bases fitting TRBD1. With V trimmed by 4 bases and J by 0 bases, 2 bases remained unmatched. This CDR3 is 14 amino acids long. Germline V gene data show CDR1 as SGDLS and CDR2 as YYNGEE. Here the CDR3 reads CASSTGQGSYEQYF. For the CDR3, the DNA is TGTGCCAGCAGCACGGGACAGGGCTCCTACGAGCAGTACTTC.

The chain links TRBV7-2 to TRBJ1-1; 7 nucleotides match TRBD1. V was pared by 4 bases and J by 0 bases, with 11 bases of the junction left unmatched. CDR3 length: 17 amino acids. The germline V gene encodes CDR1 SGHTA and CDR2 FQGNSA. The CDR3 DNA sequence: TGTGCCAGCAGCTCAAAAACCGGGACAGCCATGAACACTGAAGCTTTCTTT. It encodes CASSSKTGTAMNTEAFF.

This chain connects TRBV7-2 to TRBJ1-3; D gene unclear. V lost 1 base and J lost 4, with 8 bases in between. Germline loops: CDR1 SGHTA, CDR2 FQGNSA. This CDR3 comprises 14 residues. The CDR3 spells CASSLGGFGNTIYF. DNA of the CDR3: TGTGCCAGCAGCTTAGGAGGTTTCGGAAACACCATATATTTT.

This clone appeared a single time. V and J are TRBV30 and TRBJ1-6; D gene ambiguous. V gave up 3 bases and J gave up 9 bases, with 9 bases separating them. This CDR3 has 12 amino acids. Germline CDR1 and CDR2: GTSNPN and SVGIG (reference sequence). The DNA of the CDR3 is TGTGCCTGGAGGGGGTATTTTTCACCCCTCCACTTT. Its translation is CAWRGYFSPLHF.

The rearrangement uses TRBV4-2 and TRBJ2-7; D gene ambiguous. CDR1 and CDR2 (germline): LGHNA, YNFKEQ. This CDR3 is built from 15 residues. The V end lost 0 bases, the J end lost 0 bases, and 9 bases lay between the germline ends. CDR3 loop: CASSQELLSSYEQYF. CDR3 in DNA: TGTGCCAGCAGCCAAGAGCTGCTGAGCTCCTACGAGCAGTACTTC.

This sequence joins TRBV10-2 and TRBJ2-6, with D perhaps being TRBD1 or TRBD2 (5 bases each). V dropped 3 bases and J dropped 2 bases, with 8 bases sitting between them. Germline lookup yields CDR1 WSHSY and CDR2 SAAADI. CDR3 length: 15 amino acids. The CDR3 here is CASSDWGTGANVLTF. The CDR3 DNA reads TGCGCCAGCAGTGATTGGGGGACTGGGGCCAACGTCCTGACTTTC.

V and J are TRBV7-8 and TRBJ2-3, with 7 positions matching TRBD1. Per the germline V gene, CDR1 is SGHVS and CDR2 is FQNEAQ. Germline trimming cut 0 bases from V and 4 bases from J; bases unmatched to any gene: 16. The CDR3 is 19 residues long. CDR3 nucleotides: TGTGCCAGCAGCTTAGCTTATAAGTGGGCTAGCCAGGGGGCAGATACGCAGTATTTT. It codes for CASSLAYKWASQGADTQYF.

The V and J genes are TRBV15 and TRBJ2-5; no definite D call. The CDR3 consists of 12 residues. Germline CDR1 reads LNHNV; CDR2 reads YYDKDF (reference sequence). Trimming left V 6 bases short and J 1 base short, with 6 bases between. In DNA form, the CDR3 reads TGTGCCACCAGTCTTCCCCAAGAGACCCAGTACTTC. Amino acid sequence: CATSLPQETQYF.

The rearrangement links TRBV6-6 to TRBJ2-2, with no clear D. The V end lost 11 bases, the J end lost 0 bases, and 10 bases lay between the germline ends. The CDR3 extends over 13 amino acids. Germline V gene sequence: CDR1 MNHNY, CDR2 SVGAGI (reference sequence). The CDR3 loop is CAGSDSNTGELFF. CDR3 bases: TGTGCCGGATCAGACTCGAACACCGGGGAGCTGTTTTTT.

The V and J genes are TRBV6-5 and TRBJ1-2; the D gene is possibly TRBD1 (5 bases). The CDR3 extends over 12 amino acids. Trimming cost V 10 bases and J 6 bases, with 15 bases left between them. Germline-derived CDR1 and CDR2 are MNHEY and SVGAGI. CDR3 protein: CATHRGVDGYTF. The CDR3 DNA reads as TGTGCCACCCATAGAGGGGTGGATGGCTACACCTTC.

This rearrangement joins TRBV12-3 or TRBV12-4 to TRBJ2-7, with D unclear. V was trimmed by 3 bases and J by 3 bases, leaving 9 bases between them. This CDR3 region has 13 residues. The CDR3 protein is CASSFLANYEQYF. The CDR3 region has the DNA TGTGCCAGCAGTTTTTTGGCCAACTACGAGCAGTACTTC.

The rearrangement links TRBV30 to TRBJ2-3; 13 positions agree with TRBD2. Germline V CDR1 and CDR2: GTSNPN, SVGIG (reference sequence). The CDR3 length is 17 residues. V was clipped by 5 bases and J by 7 bases; unmatched bases: 15. The CDR3 is CAWGPGLAGLIGNTQYF. CDR3 coding DNA: TGTGCCTGGGGCCCGGGACTAGCGGGACTTATTGGGAATACGCAGTATTTT.

This chain links TRBV19 with TRBJ1-5, with 7 positions matching TRBD1. Germline trimming cut 5 bases from V and 3 bases from J; bases unmatched to any gene: 7. The germline gives CDR1 LNHDA, CDR2 SQIVND (reference sequence). The CDR3 runs to 15 residues. CDR3 region: CASSPRDSYNQPQHF. CDR3 DNA: TGTGCCAGTAGTCCCCGGGACAGCTACAATCAGCCCCAGCATTTT.

The chain has TRBV3-1 (or the pseudogene TRBV3-2) and TRBJ1-2; maybe TRBD1 (6 bases). V was pared by 4 bases and J by 4 bases, with 13 bases between. Germline V gene lookup returns CDR1 LGHDT and CDR2 YNNKEL (reference sequence). CDR3 size: 14 residues. CDR3 amino acids: CASSLEQGIYGYTF. Written as DNA, the CDR3 is TGTGCCAGCAGCCTTGAACAGGGAATCTATGGCTACACCTTC.

This clone has a handful of counts. The chain carries TRBV11-3 and TRBJ2-1; D perhaps matches TRBD2 (5 bases). Germline-derived CDR1 and CDR2 are SGHNT and YENEEA. The length of the CDR3 is 15 residues. Trimming shortened V by 0 bases and J by 3 bases, and 9 bases separated the two germline ends. The CDR3 nucleotides read TGTGCCAGCAGCTTAGATACCGGGGTCTACAATGAGCAGTTCTTC. Its translation: CASSLDTGVYNEQFF.

The chain has TRBV5-4 and TRBJ1-5; D might be TRBD1 (6 bases). This CDR3 has 15 residues. CDR1 and CDR2 from the germline V gene are SGHNT and YYREEE (reference sequence). The V and J ends lost 0 bases and 1 base respectively, with 8 bases between them. The CDR3 here is CASSLGGASNQPQHF. CDR3 DNA: TGTGCCAGCAGCTTGGGGGGGGCGAGCAATCAGCCCCAGCATTTT.

The chain links TRBV4-2 to TRBJ2-5; tentative D call: TRBD2 (6 bases). Germline V gives CDR1 LGHNA, CDR2 YNFKEQ. Trimming stripped 4 bases from V and 5 bases from J, with 17 bases between. The CDR3 contains 15 residues. As DNA, the CDR3 is TGTGCCAGCAGCCCCCCTGGAGGGAGCCGCGAGACCCAGTACTTC. This encodes CASSPPGGSRETQYF.